The 23 T cell receptor beta chains below were found in one sample sequenced in a study of STAT3 mutations in large granular lymphocyte leukemia. Study results and caveats: At least one immunodominant TCR beta clonotype appeared in every T-cell large granular lymphocyte leukemia patient.

The antigens these receptors bind are not known. Data came from immunoSEQ multiplex PCR; TCRdb stores just in-frame clones and leaves some out. This table holds approximately 42,000 clones, roughly 77% found once. Sequenced material: PBMCs. The receptors derive from a human donor with T large granular lymphocyte leukemia. Some clones in this sample may be carry-over from other donors' samples.

This rearrangement joins TRBV30 to TRBJ2-3, with TRBD1 matching over 10 bases. J was trimmed by 1 base and V by 3 bases; bases with no gene match: 4. CDR1 is GTSNPN and CDR2 is SVGIG in the germline V gene (reference sequence). This CDR3 is built from 15 residues. This CDR3 is CAWSRQGAGTDTQYF. CDR3 bases: TGTGCCTGGAGCAGACAGGGGGCCGGCACAGATACGCAGTATTTT.

The chain joins TRBV5-1 to TRBJ2-7, with TRBD1 as a possible D gene (7 bases). The CDR3 contains 15 residues. The germline gives CDR1 SGHRS, CDR2 YFSETQ. V was pared by 6 bases and J by 4 bases, with 20 bases between. The CDR3 here is CASTLGGTERYEQYF. CDR3 coding DNA: TGCGCCAGCACCCTAGGCGGGACAGAACGATACGAGCAGTACTTC.

The J gene is TRBJ1-1, the V gene TRBV4-3; D is unclear. V lost 4 bases, J lost 0 bases, and 12 bases lay in between. Germline V gene lookup returns CDR1 LGHNA and CDR2 YSLEER. This CDR3 spans 15 amino acids. CDR3 nucleotides: TGCGCCAGCAGCCCCTCACGGACTCTGAACACTGAAGCTTTCTTT. Translating it yields CASSPSRTLNTEAFF.

The chain couples TRBV18 to TRBJ2-7; 9 bases are shared with TRBD1. The CDR3 contains 15 residues. The germline V gene encodes CDR1 KGHSH and CDR2 LQKENI. The J segment lost 1 base and the V segment lost 3 bases, leaving 4 bases of the junction unmatched. The CDR3 DNA reads as TGTGCCAGCTCACCCGACAGGGGGGCGTCCTACGAGCAGTACTTC. Residues: CASSPDRGASYEQYF.

The gene calls are TRBV25-1 and TRBJ1-2; perhaps TRBD1 as D (5 bases). Trimming removed 3 bases from V and 4 bases from J, with 15 bases in between. The CDR3 covers 15 residues. CDR1 MGHDK and CDR2 SYGVNS come from the germline V gene. The CDR3 spells CASSEPGEGGYGYTF. The CDR3 DNA sequence: TGTGCCAGCAGTGAGCCGGGGGAGGGCGGCTATGGCTACACCTTC.

J is TRBJ2-6 and V is TRBV7-9, with 7 positions matching TRBD1. CDR1 and CDR2 from the germline V gene are SEHNR and FQNEAQ (reference sequence). The CDR3 runs 18 residues. The V and J ends lost 7 bases and 0 bases, in that order; junction bases with no gene match: 12. The DNA for the CDR3 is TGTGCCAGCACGTTCGACAGGGTTTTGACCTCTGGGGCCAACGTCCTGACTTTC. Translation gives CASTFDRVLTSGANVLTF.

This chain connects TRBV25-1 to TRBJ1-4, with D hard to call. Germline V gene sequence: CDR1 MGHDK, CDR2 SYGVNS. This CDR3 spans 14 amino acids. V was cut by 2 bases and J by 7 bases, with 11 bases left in between. This CDR3 is CASSETKLGEKLFF. The CDR3 coding sequence is TGTGCCAGCAGTGAAACAAAGCTCGGTGAAAAACTGTTTTTT.

The chain uses TRBV28 and TRBJ1-1, with 8 bases lining up with TRBD1. Germline V CDR1 and CDR2: MDHEN, SYDVKM. The J segment lost 4 bases and the V segment lost 8 bases, leaving 9 bases of the junction unmatched. CDR3 length equals 14 residues. CDR3 loop: CASQGAVRTTEAFF. The CDR3 nucleotides read TGTGCCAGCCAGGGGGCGGTAAGGACCACTGAAGCTTTCTTT. The whole variable domain, remainder taken from reference TRBV28 and TRBJ1-1, is DVKVTQSSRYLVKRTGEKVFLECVQDMDHENMFWYRQDPGLGLRLIYFSYDVKMKEKGDIPEGYSVSREKKERFSLILESASTNQTSMYLCASQGAVRTTEAFFGQGTRLTVV.

This clone came up once. V and J are TRBV7-9 and TRBJ2-1; D remains unclear. The CDR3 loop spans 11 amino acids. V was clipped by 3 bases and J by 9 bases, with 6 bases between them. The germline V gene has CDR1 SEHNR and CDR2 FQNEAQ (reference sequence). This CDR3 reads CASSFTLEQFF. For the CDR3, the DNA is TGTGCCAGCAGCTTTACCCTTGAGCAGTTCTTC.

The chain carries TRBV6-5 and TRBJ2-2, with D possibly matching TRBD1 (5 bases). Trimming left V 1 base short and J 0 bases short, with 9 bases between. Germline V CDR1 and CDR2: MNHEY, SVGAGI. This CDR3 has 16 residues. CDR3 bases: TGTGCCAGCAGTTACTGGGGCAGGACGAACACCGGGGAGCTGTTTTTT. This codes for CASSYWGRTNTGELFF.

This rearrangement joins TRBV9 to TRBJ2-5, with 7 bases aligning to TRBD2. V trimming: 0 bases; J trimming: 2 bases; junction bases outside the gene matches: 7. CDR3 size: 16 residues. Germline V lookup: CDR1 SGDLS, CDR2 YYNGEE. CDR3 DNA: TGTGCCAGCAGCGTAGCCGCCGGGACTATGCAAGAGACCCAGTACTTC. Its translation is CASSVAAGTMQETQYF. Full variable domain (remainder filled in from reference TRBV9 and TRBJ2-5): DSGVTQTPKHLITATGQRVTLRCSPRSGDLSVYWYQQSLDQGLQFLIQYYNGEERAKGNILERFSAQQFPDLHSELNLSSLELGDSALYFCASSVAAGTMQETQYFGPGTRLLVL.

The rearrangement uses TRBV28 and TRBJ1-5, with D possibly TRBD1 on 6 matching bases. Per the germline V gene, CDR1 is MDHEN and CDR2 is SYDVKM. V was cut by 1 base and J by 6 bases, with 10 bases left in between. The CDR3 length is 14 residues. The CDR3 DNA follows: TGTGCCAGCAGTTTATACCCACAGGGTCAGCCCCAGCATTTT. This codes for CASSLYPQGQPQHF.

The CDR3 is CAWSVNRATNYGYTF. CDR3 sequence (DNA): TGTGCCTGGAGTGTCAACAGGGCGACCAACTATGGCTACACCTTC. The chain uses TRBV30 and TRBJ1-2, with D possibly being TRBD1 (6 bases). CDR3 length: 15 amino acids. Looked up from germline, CDR1 is GTSNPN and CDR2 is SVGIG (reference sequence). V gave up 0 bases and J gave up 2 bases, with 13 bases separating them.

The J gene is TRBJ2-1, the V gene TRBV5-1; D not certain. Looked up from germline, CDR1 is SGHRS and CDR2 is YFSETQ. The CDR3 is 13 residues long. Trimming took 0 bases from V and 4 from J, leaving 5 bases between them. The CDR3 here is CASSLGGYNEQFF. In nucleotides, the CDR3 is TGCGCCAGCAGCTTGGGTGGATACAATGAGCAGTTCTTC.

The J gene is TRBJ2-7, the V gene TRBV29-1, with 8 bases fitting TRBD1. With V trimmed by 6 bases and J by 6 bases, 7 bases remained unmatched. Germline CDR1 reads SQVTM; CDR2 reads ANQGSEA. The CDR3 totals 12 residues. The CDR3 DNA sequence: TGCAGCGTAGGACAGGGCGGCGGCGAGCAGTACTTC. This sequence encodes CSVGQGGGEQYF.

The table lists this clone with a count of one. The chain is built from TRBV2 and TRBJ1-6; D is unresolved. Germline V CDR1 and CDR2: SNHLY, FYNNEI. V shed 7 bases and J shed 6 bases, with 22 bases lying between them. This CDR3 spans 17 amino acids. CDR3 sequence: CASIDIKTAAGNSPLHF. The CDR3 bases are TGTGCCAGCATCGACATAAAGACCGCGGCGGGTAATTCACCCCTCCACTTT.

This rearrangement joins TRBV5-6 to TRBJ1-6; D may be TRBD1 (6 bases). The CDR3 loop spans 14 amino acids. Per germline, CDR1 SGHDT and CDR2 YYEEEE. Trimming took off 4 bases at V and 1 base at J, with 6 bases between the two ends. The CDR3 DNA follows: TGTGCCAGCAGCCAGGGGTCCTATAATTCACCCCTCCACTTT. Its translation: CASSQGSYNSPLHF.

The rearrangement joins TRBV4-1 to TRBJ2-5, with 15 nucleotides matching TRBD2. The germline V gene encodes CDR1 MGHRA and CDR2 YSYEKL. The CDR3 totals 16 residues. The trim removed 3 bases at V and 7 bases at J, leaving 6 bases unmatched. The CDR3 region is CASSHPRTSGGATQYF. The CDR3 nucleotides read TGCGCCAGCAGCCATCCCCGGACTAGCGGGGGGGCGACCCAGTACTTC.

V gene TRBV4-3 combines with J gene TRBJ1-2, with D possibly matching TRBD1 (5 bases). The V end lost 5 bases, the J end lost 7 bases, and 20 bases lay between the germline ends. The germline CDR1 and CDR2 sequences are LGHNA and YSLEER. This CDR3 comprises 15 residues. The CDR3 is CASSSRDLLGGGYTF. The CDR3 DNA follows: TGCGCCAGCAGCTCCCGGGACCTGCTGGGGGGTGGCTACACCTTC.

The J gene is TRBJ1-4, the V gene TRBV5-1, with 8 bases identical to TRBD1. CDR3 size: 14 residues. V dropped 4 bases and J dropped 11; count of bases not matched to a gene: 10. In germline, CDR1 is SGHRS, CDR2 YFSETQ. CDR3 DNA: TGCGCCAGCAGCCAGGGACAGGCCCTGGAGAAACTGTTTTTT. Translation gives CASSQGQALEKLFF.

J is TRBJ2-5 and V is TRBV27; D is unresolved. Germline-derived CDR1 and CDR2 are MNHEY and SMNVEV (reference sequence). The germline V and J ends were trimmed by 5 bases and 5 bases, with 12 bases remaining between them. The CDR3 sequence is 13 residues long. The CDR3 DNA reads as TGTGCCAGCAGTCGCCTTGAGGATGAGACCCAGTACTTC. This codes for CASSRLEDETQYF.

The J gene is TRBJ2-4, the V gene TRBV6-6; unclear D gene. The CDR3 is made up of 13 amino acids. V dropped 5 bases and J dropped 8 bases, with 13 bases sitting between them. Germline-derived CDR1 and CDR2 are MNHNY and SVGAGI (reference sequence). CDR3 sequence: CASSPRGDDIQYF. The CDR3 DNA reads as TGTGCCAGCAGTCCCCGAGGTGATGACATTCAGTACTTC.

This rearrangement joins TRBV6-1 to TRBJ1-5, with 10 bases lining up with TRBD1. CDR1 and CDR2 from the germline V gene are MNHNS and SASEGT. The CDR3 covers 15 residues. Losses at the gene ends were 2 bases for V and 4 bases for J; bases not matched to a gene: 2. CDR3 sequence: CASSESGQGNQPQHF. The CDR3 DNA sequence: TGTGCCAGCAGTGAATCGGGACAGGGGAATCAGCCCCAGCATTTT.